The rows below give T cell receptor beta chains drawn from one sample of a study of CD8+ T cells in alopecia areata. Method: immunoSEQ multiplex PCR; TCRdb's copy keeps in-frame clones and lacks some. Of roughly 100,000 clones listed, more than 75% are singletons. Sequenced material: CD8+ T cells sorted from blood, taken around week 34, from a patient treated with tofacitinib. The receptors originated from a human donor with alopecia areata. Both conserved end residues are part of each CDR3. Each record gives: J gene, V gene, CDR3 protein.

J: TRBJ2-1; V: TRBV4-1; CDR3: CASRAAGGSSYNEQFF
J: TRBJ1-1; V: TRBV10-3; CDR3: CAISLGTDGTEAFF
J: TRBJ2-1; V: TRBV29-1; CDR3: CSACPQGGAEQFF
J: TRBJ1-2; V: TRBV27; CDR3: CASSLLGRHNYGYTF
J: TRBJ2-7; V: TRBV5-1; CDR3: CASSSPEGLSEQYF
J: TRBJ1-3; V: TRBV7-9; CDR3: CARLRRDRTGNTIYF
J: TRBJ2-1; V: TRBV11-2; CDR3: CASSLVWTSGRTEQFF
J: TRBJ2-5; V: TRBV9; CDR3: CASSTRGTIQETQYF
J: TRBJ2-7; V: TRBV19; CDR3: CASSSLGTFHEQYF
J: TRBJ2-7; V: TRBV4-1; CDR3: CASSRIQGADEQYF
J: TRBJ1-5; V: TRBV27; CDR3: CASSFTRTGQNQPQHF
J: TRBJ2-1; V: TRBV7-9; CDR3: CASSLGTGTGANEQFF
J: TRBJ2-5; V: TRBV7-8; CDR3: CASSLAVIQGRETQYF
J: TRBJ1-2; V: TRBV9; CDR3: CASSHTNFRDSLNYGYTF
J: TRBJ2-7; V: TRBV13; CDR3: CASSFGRGYEQYF
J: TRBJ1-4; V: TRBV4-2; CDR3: CASSQDGPNEKLFF
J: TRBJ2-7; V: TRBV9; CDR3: CASSPSILARYEQYF
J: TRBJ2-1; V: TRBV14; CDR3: CASSQFNSYNEQFF
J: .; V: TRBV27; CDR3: CASSLGGLYETQYF
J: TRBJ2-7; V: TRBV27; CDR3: CASSLLKGIGEQYF
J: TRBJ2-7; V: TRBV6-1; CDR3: CASSERDEQYF
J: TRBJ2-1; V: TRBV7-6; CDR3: CASSLETGGIPYNEQFF
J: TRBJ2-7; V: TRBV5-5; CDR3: CASSSGTLAPYEQYF
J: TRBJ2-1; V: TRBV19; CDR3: CASSPTDNSYNEQFF
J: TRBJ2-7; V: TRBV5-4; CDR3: CASSPQGYEQYF
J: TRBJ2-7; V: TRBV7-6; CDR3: CASSPQVGYEQYF
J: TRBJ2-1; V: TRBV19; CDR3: CASSLGELYNEQFF
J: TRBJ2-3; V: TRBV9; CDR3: CASRGSTDTQYF
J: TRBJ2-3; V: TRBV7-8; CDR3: CASSYGQFSSTDTQYF
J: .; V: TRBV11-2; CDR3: CASSPTRGYEQYF
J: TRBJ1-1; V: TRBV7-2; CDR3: CASSLVGGYTEAFF
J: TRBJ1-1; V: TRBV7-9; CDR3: CASSHGPGMEAFF
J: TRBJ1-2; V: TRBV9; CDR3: CASSQVLTGGSGGYTF